This T cell receptor (beta chain) was observed in a study of CD8 T cells in ankylosing spondylitis. To note about this clonotype: Its antigen is unknown.

The authors made TCR beta libraries by quantitative 5'-RACE with molecular barcodes. TCRdb independently ran MiXCR on the 5' RACE reads; one entry per CDR3 protein. This sample carries a few hundred thousand distinct CDR3 sequences, 20% to 25% of them seen once, and the ten largest clones take less than 20%. Findings of the study overall: What appeared characteristic of ankylosing spondylitis blood was a TCR beta motif of fewer than ten highly homologous variants. Previous work reported some of these motif variants in the synovial fluid and blood of reactive arthritis. A CD8+ phenotype characterized the disease-linked clones, which were relatively rare in peripheral blood. Significant enrichment of disease-linked clones was reported in matched ankylosing spondylitis synovial fluid.

The sequenced sample was blood, either unsorted or a sorted T cell fraction (not recorded which). This sequence originates from a male donor with ankylosing spondylitis.

CDR3 DNA sequence: TGCAGTGCTAGCACAGGGGGCTACGAGCAGTACTTC. Amino acids: CSASTGGYEQYF. The chain combines TRBV20-1 with TRBJ2-7, with 8 bases lining up with TRBD1. This CDR3 is built from 12 residues. V was clipped by 3 bases and J by 3 bases; unmatched bases: 1. Germline-derived CDR1 and CDR2 are DFQATT and SNEGSKA (reference sequence).